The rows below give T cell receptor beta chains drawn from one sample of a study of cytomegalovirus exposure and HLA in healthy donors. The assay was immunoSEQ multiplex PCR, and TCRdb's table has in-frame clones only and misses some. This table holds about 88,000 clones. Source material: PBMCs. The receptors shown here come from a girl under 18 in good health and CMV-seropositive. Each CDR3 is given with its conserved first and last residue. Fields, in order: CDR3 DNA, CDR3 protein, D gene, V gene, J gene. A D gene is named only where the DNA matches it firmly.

TGTGCCAGCAGTGAAGGCAGGGTGGGTGGAAACACCATATATTTT	CASSEGRVGGNTIYF	-	TRBV6-1	TRBJ1-3
TGTGCCAGCAGTTTATTATGGCGGGGAACAGATACGCAGTATTTT	CASSLLWRGTDTQYF	-	TRBV27	TRBJ2-3
TGCGCCAGCAGCCCCGAAGGTCCGGGGAGGAACACTGAAGCTTTCTTT	CASSPEGPGRNTEAFF	-	TRBV5-1	TRBJ1-1
TGTGCTAGCAGCTCCCCGGGGGAGGGCCAAGAGACCCAGTACTTC	CASSSPGEGQETQYF	TRBD2	TRBV7-7	TRBJ2-5
TGTGCCAGCAGTCAGGGGGCCAAAAACATTCAGTACTTC	CASSQGAKNIQYF	-	TRBV2	TRBJ2-4
TGCGCCAGCAGCCAAGGACTAGCGGGGATCACAGATACGCAGTATTTT	CASSQGLAGITDTQYF	TRBD2	TRBV4-3	TRBJ2-3
TGTGCCAGCAGCTTTCAGGGCTCCGGAAACACCATATATTTT	CASSFQGSGNTIYF	-	TRBV11-3	TRBJ1-3
TGCGCCAGCAGCCAAACAGCCTCAGAAGCTTTCTTT	CASSQTASEAFF	-	TRBV4-1	TRBJ1-1
TGCAGCGTCCGGACTAGCGGGGTCTACAATGAGCAGTTCTTC	CSVRTSGVYNEQFF	TRBD2	TRBV29-1	TRBJ2-1
TGTGCCAGCATGCGGGGGAATTATGGCTACACCTTC	CASMRGNYGYTF	-	TRBV18	TRBJ1-2
TGTGCCAGCAGCATCAGTCGGGACAGCGAAGCTTTCTTT	CASSISRDSEAFF	TRBD1	TRBV13	TRBJ1-1
TGCGCCAGCAGCCAAGATCCACAGGTCAATCAGCCCCAGCATTTT	CASSQDPQVNQPQHF	-	TRBV4-3	TRBJ1-5
TGTGCCAGCAGTCCGGGACAGGGCAGTATGCGGAATGGCTACACCTTC	CASSPGQGSMRNGYTF	TRBD1	TRBV27	TRBJ1-2
TGTGCCAGCAGCAGCGACAGGGGGTGGACAGATACGCAGTATTTT	CASSSDRGWTDTQYF	-	TRBV21-1	TRBJ2-3
TGTGCCAGCAGTAGGGGGGGGGAGAAAGGCTACACCTTC	CASSRGGEKGYTF	-	TRBV25-1	TRBJ1-2
TGTGCCAGCACGGTTGAAAAACGTCCGGAGACCCAGTACTTC	CASTVEKRPETQYF	-	TRBV2	TRBJ2-5
TGCAGCGTCGACAGGGAGGACACCGGGGAGCTGTTTTTT	CSVDREDTGELFF	-	TRBV29-1	TRBJ2-2
TGCGCCAGCAGCCAAGATAGCCCCTCGGATCTCTATGGCTACACCTTC	CASSQDSPSDLYGYTF	-	TRBV4-1	TRBJ1-2
TGCGCCAGCAGCCAAGATTGGGGGCGAAACTATGGCTACACCTTC	CASSQDWGRNYGYTF	-	TRBV4-3	TRBJ1-2
TGCAGTGCAGACAGGGGGGAGACCCAGTACTTC	CSADRGETQYF	TRBD1	TRBV20-1	TRBJ2-5
TGCGCCAGCAGCGTTAACAGGGGGGAGACTGAAGCTTTCTTT	CASSVNRGETEAFF	TRBD1	TRBV5-1	TRBJ1-1
TGTGCCAGTACCGACAATGACTACGAGCAGTACTTC	CASTDNDYEQYF	-	TRBV19	TRBJ2-7